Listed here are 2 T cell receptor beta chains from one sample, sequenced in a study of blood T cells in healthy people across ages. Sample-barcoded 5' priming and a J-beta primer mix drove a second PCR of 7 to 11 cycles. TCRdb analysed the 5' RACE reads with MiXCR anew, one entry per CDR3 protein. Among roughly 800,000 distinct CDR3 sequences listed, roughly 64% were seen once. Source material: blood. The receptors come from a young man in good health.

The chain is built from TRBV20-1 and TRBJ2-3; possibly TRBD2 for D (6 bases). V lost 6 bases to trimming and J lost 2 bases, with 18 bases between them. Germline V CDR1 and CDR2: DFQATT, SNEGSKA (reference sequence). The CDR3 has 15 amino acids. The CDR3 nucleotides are TGCAGTGCGAAGGTCGGCGGGACGCCCACAGATACGCAGTATTTT. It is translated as CSAKVGGTPTDTQYF.

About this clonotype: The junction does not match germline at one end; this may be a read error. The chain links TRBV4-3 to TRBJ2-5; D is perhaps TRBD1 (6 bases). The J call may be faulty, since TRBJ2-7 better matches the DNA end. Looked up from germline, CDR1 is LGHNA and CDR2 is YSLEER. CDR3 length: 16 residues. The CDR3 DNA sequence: TGCGCCGGCAGCCAAGACCTCACAGGGATAAGGAACGAGCAGTACTTC. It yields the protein CAGSQDLTGIRNEQYF.